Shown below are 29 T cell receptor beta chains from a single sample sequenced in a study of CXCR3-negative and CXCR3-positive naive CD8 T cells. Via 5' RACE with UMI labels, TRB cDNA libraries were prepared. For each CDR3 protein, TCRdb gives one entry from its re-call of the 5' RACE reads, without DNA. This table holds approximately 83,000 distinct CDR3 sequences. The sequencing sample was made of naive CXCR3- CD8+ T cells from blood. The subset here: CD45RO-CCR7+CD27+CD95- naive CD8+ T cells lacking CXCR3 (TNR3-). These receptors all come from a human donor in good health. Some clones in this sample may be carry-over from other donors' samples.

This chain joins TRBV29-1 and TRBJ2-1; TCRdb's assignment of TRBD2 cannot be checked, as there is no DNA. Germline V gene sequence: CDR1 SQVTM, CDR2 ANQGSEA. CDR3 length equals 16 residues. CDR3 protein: CSVVGVGGDPYNEQFF.

The CDR3 is CASSRTGGNEQFF. V usage is TRBV12-3 or TRBV12-4 and J usage is TRBJ2-1; TCRdb's D call of TRBD1 is untestable without DNA. The CDR3 loop spans 13 amino acids.

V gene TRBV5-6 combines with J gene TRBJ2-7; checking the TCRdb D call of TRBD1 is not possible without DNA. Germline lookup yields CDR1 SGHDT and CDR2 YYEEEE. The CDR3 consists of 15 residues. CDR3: CASSLTGTPSYEQYF. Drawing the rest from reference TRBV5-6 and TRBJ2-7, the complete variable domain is DAGVTQSPTHLIKTRGQQVTLRCSPKSGHDTVSWYQQALGQGPQFIFQYYEEEERQRGNFPDRFSGHQFPNYSSELNVNALLLGDSALYLCASSLTGTPSYEQYFGPGTRLTVT.

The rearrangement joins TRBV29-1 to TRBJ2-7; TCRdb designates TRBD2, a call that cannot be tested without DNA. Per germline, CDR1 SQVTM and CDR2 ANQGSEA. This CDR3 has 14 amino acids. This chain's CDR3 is CSVAGTSGIYEQYF.

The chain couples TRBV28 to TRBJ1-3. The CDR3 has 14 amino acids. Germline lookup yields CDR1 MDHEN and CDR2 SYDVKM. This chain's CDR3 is CASSLQGLENTIYF.

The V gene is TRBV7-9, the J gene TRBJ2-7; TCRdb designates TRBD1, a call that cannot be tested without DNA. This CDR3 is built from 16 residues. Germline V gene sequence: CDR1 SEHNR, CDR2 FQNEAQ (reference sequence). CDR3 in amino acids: CASSPQGAGLLYEQYF.

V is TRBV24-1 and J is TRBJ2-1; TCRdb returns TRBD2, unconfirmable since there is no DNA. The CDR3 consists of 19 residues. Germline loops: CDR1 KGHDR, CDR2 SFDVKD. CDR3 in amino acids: CATSDPSTLLAGEYNEQFF.

The CDR3 sequence is CASSFIQGGGNEQFF. This chain uses TRBV12-3 or TRBV12-4 with TRBJ2-1; the TRBD1 assignment by TCRdb is unverifiable without DNA. CDR3 length: 15 amino acids.

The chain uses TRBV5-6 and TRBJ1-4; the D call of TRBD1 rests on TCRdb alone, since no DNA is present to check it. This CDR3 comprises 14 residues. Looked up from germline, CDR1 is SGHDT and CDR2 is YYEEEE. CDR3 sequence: CASSPGPLNEKLFF.

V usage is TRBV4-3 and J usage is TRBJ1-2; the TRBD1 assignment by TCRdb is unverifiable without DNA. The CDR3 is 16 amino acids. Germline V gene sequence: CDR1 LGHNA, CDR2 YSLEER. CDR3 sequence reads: CASSQEPAGRNYGYTF.

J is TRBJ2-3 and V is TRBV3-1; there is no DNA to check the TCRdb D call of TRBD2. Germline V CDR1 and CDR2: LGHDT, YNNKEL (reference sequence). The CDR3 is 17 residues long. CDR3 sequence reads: CASSQDLSGGHTDTQYF.

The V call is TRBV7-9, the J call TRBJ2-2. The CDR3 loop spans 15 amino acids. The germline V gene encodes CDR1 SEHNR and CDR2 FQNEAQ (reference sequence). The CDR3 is CASSMSGRIPGELFF.

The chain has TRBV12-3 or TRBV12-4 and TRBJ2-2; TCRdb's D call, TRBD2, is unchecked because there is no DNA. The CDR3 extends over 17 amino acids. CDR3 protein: CAISSELAGGNTGELFF.

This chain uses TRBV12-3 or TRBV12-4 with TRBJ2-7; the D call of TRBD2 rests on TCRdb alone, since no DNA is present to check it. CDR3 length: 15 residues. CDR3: CASSDGTSVPYEQYF.

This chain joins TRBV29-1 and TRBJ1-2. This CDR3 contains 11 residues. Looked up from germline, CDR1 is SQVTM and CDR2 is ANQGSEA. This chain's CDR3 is CSVVGGLFDTF.

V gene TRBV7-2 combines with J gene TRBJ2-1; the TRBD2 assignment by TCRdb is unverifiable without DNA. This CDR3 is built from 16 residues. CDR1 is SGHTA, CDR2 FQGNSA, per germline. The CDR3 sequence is CASSQEASGGVHEQFF.

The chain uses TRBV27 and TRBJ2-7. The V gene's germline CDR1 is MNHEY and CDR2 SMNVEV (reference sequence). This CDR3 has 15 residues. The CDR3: CASSLSSSIFYEQYF.

CDR3 amino acids: CASSHGAEGETQYF. This chain uses TRBV6-6 with TRBJ2-5; lacking DNA, the TRBD1 call made by TCRdb goes unchecked. In germline, CDR1 is MNHNY, CDR2 SVGAGI (reference sequence). This CDR3 is built from 14 residues.

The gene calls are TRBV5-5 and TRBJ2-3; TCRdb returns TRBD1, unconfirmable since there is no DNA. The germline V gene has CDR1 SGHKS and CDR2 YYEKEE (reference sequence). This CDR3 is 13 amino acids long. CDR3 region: CASSRDWADTQYF.

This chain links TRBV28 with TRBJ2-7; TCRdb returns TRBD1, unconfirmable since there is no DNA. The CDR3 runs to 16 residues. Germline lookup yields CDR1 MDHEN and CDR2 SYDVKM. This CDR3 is CASRKWGTATSYEQYF.

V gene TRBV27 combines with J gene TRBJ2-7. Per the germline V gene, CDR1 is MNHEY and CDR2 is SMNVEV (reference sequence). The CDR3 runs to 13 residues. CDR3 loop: CASSFAASYEQYF.

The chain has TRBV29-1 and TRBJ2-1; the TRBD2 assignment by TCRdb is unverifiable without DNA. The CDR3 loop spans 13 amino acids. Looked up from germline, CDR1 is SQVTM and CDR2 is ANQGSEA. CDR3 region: CSVPSDTYNEQFF.

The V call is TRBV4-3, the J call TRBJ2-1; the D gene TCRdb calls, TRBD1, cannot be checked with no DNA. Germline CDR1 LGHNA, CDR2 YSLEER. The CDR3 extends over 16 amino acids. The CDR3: CASSQERPGTYNEQFF.

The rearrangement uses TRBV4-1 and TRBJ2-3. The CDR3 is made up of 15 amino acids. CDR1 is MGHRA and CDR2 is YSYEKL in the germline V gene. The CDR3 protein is CASSQEGTITDTQYF.

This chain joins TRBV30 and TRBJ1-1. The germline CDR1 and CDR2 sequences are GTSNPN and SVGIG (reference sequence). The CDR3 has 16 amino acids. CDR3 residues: CAWSVDDVRWNTEAFF.

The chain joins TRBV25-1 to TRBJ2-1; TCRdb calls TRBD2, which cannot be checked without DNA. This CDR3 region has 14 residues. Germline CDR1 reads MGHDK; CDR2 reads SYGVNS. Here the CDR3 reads CASSEGYTSDEQFF.

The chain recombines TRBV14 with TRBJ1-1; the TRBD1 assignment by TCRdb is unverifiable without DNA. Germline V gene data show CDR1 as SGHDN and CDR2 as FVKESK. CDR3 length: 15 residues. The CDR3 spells CASSQGRGMNTEAFF.

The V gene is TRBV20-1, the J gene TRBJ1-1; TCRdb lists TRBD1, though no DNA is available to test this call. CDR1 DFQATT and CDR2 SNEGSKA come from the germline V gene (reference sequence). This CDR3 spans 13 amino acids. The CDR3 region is CSARDGGNTEAFF.

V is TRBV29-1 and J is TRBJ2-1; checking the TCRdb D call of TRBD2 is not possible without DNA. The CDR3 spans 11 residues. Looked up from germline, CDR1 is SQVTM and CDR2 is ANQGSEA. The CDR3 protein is CSVGLSNEQFF.